Below are 3 T cell receptor beta chains sequenced from a single sample in a study of cytotoxic CD8 clonotypes in ibrutinib-treated CLL. Method: immunoSEQ multiplex PCR; TCRdb's copy keeps in-frame clones and lacks some. This sample has around 92,000 clones; around 77% occur once, and the top ten carry 20% to 25%. Source: PBMCs, taken after 24 months of ibrutinib treatment. These receptors originate from a human donor with chronic lymphocytic leukemia.

The chain employs TRBV28 and TRBJ2-2; the match to TRBD1 covers 7 bases. The V gene's germline CDR1 is MDHEN and CDR2 SYDVKM. J lost 2 bases, V lost 5 bases, and 8 bases had no gene match. The CDR3 consists of 16 residues. The chain's CDR3 is CASSPRQGSNTGELFF. DNA of the CDR3: TGTGCCAGCAGTCCCAGACAGGGTTCAAACACCGGGGAGCTGTTTTTT. Filled out from reference TRBV28 and TRBJ2-2, the complete variable domain reads DVKVTQSSRYLVKRTGEKVFLECVQDMDHENMFWYRQDPGLGLRLIYFSYDVKMKEKGDIPEGYSVSREKKERFSLILESASTNQTSMYLCASSPRQGSNTGELFFGEGSRLTVL.

This chain joins TRBV7-2 and TRBJ1-2; 9 nucleotides line up with TRBD1. The germline gives CDR1 SGHTA, CDR2 FQGNSA. The CDR3 contains 15 residues. With V trimmed by 6 bases and J by 5 bases, 10 bases remained unmatched. The CDR3 region is CASRWTGTGPYGYTF. The CDR3 nucleotides read TGTGCCAGCAGATGGACCGGGACAGGGCCTTATGGCTACACCTTC.

This clone was seen only a few times. The chain has TRBV7-3 and TRBJ2-7, with TRBD2 matching over 12 bases. V lost 3 bases, J lost 2 bases, and 2 bases stayed unmatched. The CDR3 extends over 15 amino acids. Germline assignment: CDR1 SGHTA and CDR2 FQGTGA. CDR3 loop: CASSFGLAGTYEQYF. In DNA form, the CDR3 reads TGTGCCAGCAGCTTCGGACTAGCGGGAACCTACGAGCAGTACTTC.